This T cell receptor beta chain came from a study of shared clonotypes between healthy human individuals. Broader study findings: Compared with clonotypes that all four donors shared, non-shared clonotypes had lower generation probabilities. Naive CD4 clonotypes overlapped across a few donors at roughly 5%.

Samples underwent the assay at deep level. Each replicate PCR on the sorted subsets used 200 to 250 ng DNA (about 30,000 T cell genomes). TCRdb keeps only in-frame clones here, not all; method: immunoSEQ multiplex PCR. The data show about 2 million clones, about 95% seen once. This clone was counted between two and nine times. Its target is not known. The same CDR3 arises from other DNA sequences in this sample as well. CD8 cells regarded as naive lacked CD45RO, were positively chosen for CCR7, and omitted terminally differentiated effector memory CD45RA+ cells. The origin of this receptor is a young man in good health. Sequencing was carried out using naive CD8+ T cells sorted from blood.

Here the CDR3 reads CASSVDTGELFF. The DNA of the CDR3 is TGTGCCAGCAGCGTAGACACCGGGGAGCTGTTTTTT. The chain recombines TRBV9 with TRBJ2-2; no firm D call. CDR3 length: 12 amino acids. Looked up from germline, CDR1 is SGDLS and CDR2 is YYNGEE. V was pared by 0 bases and J by 3 bases, with 0 bases between.